This T cell receptor (beta chain) was identified during a study of blood T cell repertoires in COVID-19. Original processing notes: Amplification of reference gene primers was used by the study to estimate nucleated cell counts. Only in-frame clones appear in the TCRdb table, and some are missing; sequencing was by immunoSEQ multiplex PCR. The DNA gave D and trimming, while V, J and clone size come from that table. The sample yields approximately 210,000 clones, roughly four fifths seen once. Sequencing used peripheral blood. The sequence was collected from a woman between 35 and 50 years old with acute or convalescent COVID-19.

The CDR3, as DNA: TGTGCCAGCAGCCCCTTCACTGCGGGTGTTACGCAGTATTTT. Translation: CASSPFTAGVTQYF. The J gene is TRBJ2-3, the V gene TRBV14, with D perhaps TRBD2 (5 bases). The germline gives CDR1 SGHDN, CDR2 FVKESK. Trimming removed 4 bases at V and 8 bases at J, with 16 bases between. The CDR3 length is 14 residues.